The following is a T cell receptor beta chain sequence with its context. The antigen remains unidentified. This CDR3 is 13 amino acids long. Deletions cut 4 bases from V and 2 bases from J, with 9 bases between. The entry originates in a study of T cell repertoires in cytomegalovirus infection. Study at large: Used in the study were CMV epitopes, some recently identified and HLA-C-restricted, others well-studied and HLA-B-restricted. The public TCR beta signatures pointed to both CMV infection and matching HLA type.

Whole-study results and caveats: Cumulative public TCR beta family frequency identified carriers of CMV plus the relevant HLA. The ex vivo response showed dominance by HLA-C-restricted CMV-specific TCR beta clonotypes.

TCRdb reprocessed the reads via MiXCR and lists one record per CDR3 protein. There are hundreds of thousands of distinct CDR3 sequences in the sample; almost 30% occur only once, and 15% to 25% lies in the top ten. The material was cultured PBMCs, obtained from culture after CMV antigen stimulation. The TCR was taken from a human donor in good health (CMV status not recorded). Some clones in this sample may be carry-over from other donors' samples. The chain joins TRBV12-3 or TRBV12-4 to TRBJ2-7; D is uncertain. This chain's CDR3 is CASSSDGAYEQYF. The CDR3 DNA reads TGTGCCAGCAGTTCGGACGGAGCCTACGAGCAGTACTTC.